One and the same sample provided the 30 T cell receptor beta chains below, sequenced in a study of cytomegalovirus exposure and HLA in healthy donors. TCRdb's copy holds only in-frame clones and misses some; the assay was immunoSEQ multiplex PCR. The table includes roughly 330,000 clones, about 85% detected once. Sequenced: PBMCs. The receptors come from a woman in her twenties or thirties in good health and CMV-seropositive.

The V call is TRBV9, the J call TRBJ2-3; 14 positions match TRBD2. V shed 4 bases and J 5 bases; nucleotides not matched to a gene: 6. Germline values: CDR1 SGDLS, CDR2 YYNGEE. The CDR3 runs to 16 residues. DNA for the CDR3: TGTGCCAGCAGCTCTGGGGGACTAGCGGGGGTAGATACGCAGTATTTT. It codes for CASSSGGLAGVDTQYF.

The chain joins TRBV4-3 to TRBJ2-5; 12 nucleotides line up with TRBD2. The trim removed 1 base at V and 7 bases at J, leaving 13 bases unmatched. The CDR3 runs to 18 residues. The germline V gene has CDR1 LGHNA and CDR2 YSLEER. CDR3 in DNA: TGCGCCAGCAGCCAAGCTCCGTCTAGCGGGGGGGCCAAAGGGACCCAGTACTTC. It yields the protein CASSQAPSSGGAKGTQYF.

V usage is TRBV4-3 and J usage is TRBJ1-2; 10 bases line up with TRBD1. The CDR3 sequence is 15 residues long. Losses at the gene ends were 4 bases for V and 4 bases for J; bases not matched to a gene: 6. CDR1 LGHNA and CDR2 YSLEER come from the germline V gene. CDR3 residues: CASSRGQGQGYGYTF. CDR3 bases: TGCGCCAGCAGCCGGGGACAGGGGCAAGGCTATGGCTACACCTTC.

This clone was picked up one time. The chain uses TRBV5-4 and TRBJ2-1; no clear D. This CDR3 is 16 amino acids long. The V gene's germline CDR1 is SGHNT and CDR2 YYREEE (reference sequence). Trimming pared 3 bases from V and 5 bases from J, leaving 18 bases between. CDR3 sequence reads: CASSSRARSNNNEQFF. The DNA for the CDR3 is TGTGCCAGCAGCTCTCGAGCCAGATCCAACAACAATGAGCAGTTCTTC.

This chain connects TRBV25-1 to TRBJ2-7; 7 bases line up with TRBD1. The CDR3 has 12 residues. J lost 6 bases, V lost 2 bases, and 1 base had no gene match. CDR1 MGHDK and CDR2 SYGVNS come from the germline V gene. The CDR3 nucleotides read TGTGCCAGCAGTGAAAAGGGGGCCGAGCAGTACTTC. This translates into CASSEKGAEQYF.

The chain couples TRBV30 to TRBJ1-1, with TRBD1 as a possible D gene (5 bases). CDR1 is GTSNPN and CDR2 is SVGIG in the germline V gene (reference sequence). Trimming cost V 0 bases and J 11 bases, with 16 bases left between them. CDR3 size: 13 residues. CDR3 in DNA: TGTGCCTGGAGTGTACGTGGGGGATCTTTGGCTTTCTTT. This sequence encodes CAWSVRGGSLAFF.

This clone was seen a single time. The chain carries TRBV9 and TRBJ1-4; a possible D gene is TRBD1 (5 bases). V lost 0 bases and J lost 4, with 7 bases in between. CDR1 and CDR2 from the germline V gene are SGDLS and YYNGEE. The CDR3 totals 14 residues. The CDR3 protein is CASSVGGDNEKLFF. CDR3 DNA: TGTGCCAGCAGCGTAGGAGGGGATAATGAAAAACTGTTTTTT.

On this clone: Additional DNA sequences in this sample encode the identical CDR3. This sequence joins TRBV27 and TRBJ1-5; D is ambiguous. The CDR3 is made up of 12 amino acids. The V end was cut by 3 bases, the J end by 3 bases, with 3 bases between. Germline V gene data show CDR1 as MNHEY and CDR2 as SMNVEV (reference sequence). CDR3 residues: CASSFFNQPQHF. DNA for the CDR3: TGTGCCAGCAGTTTCTTCAATCAGCCCCAGCATTTT.

The chain carries TRBV18 and TRBJ2-5; 8 bases line up with TRBD2. CDR1 is KGHSH, CDR2 LQKENI, per germline. V trimming: 2 bases; J trimming: 2 bases; junction bases outside the gene matches: 4. This CDR3 region has 15 residues. The CDR3 sequence is CASSPRASGQETQYF. The CDR3 DNA is TGTGCCAGCTCACCAAGGGCTAGCGGGCAAGAGACCCAGTACTTC. The whole variable domain, remainder taken from reference TRBV18 and TRBJ2-5, is NAGVMQNPRHLVRRRGQEARLRCSPMKGHSHVYWYRQLPEEGLKFMVYLQKENIIDESGMPKERFSAEFPKEGPSILRIQQVVRGDSAAYFCASSPRASGQETQYFGPGTRLLVL.

The rearrangement uses TRBV10-3 and TRBJ2-7, with D unresolved. Germline V lookup: CDR1 ENHRY, CDR2 SYGVKD. Trimming removed 6 bases from V and 0 bases from J, with 9 bases in between. CDR3 length: 13 amino acids. CDR3 region: CAIRGNFSYEQYF. DNA for the CDR3: TGTGCCATCAGGGGTAACTTCTCCTACGAGCAGTACTTC.

The chain is built from TRBV5-1 and TRBJ1-1; a weak D match, TRBD1 (5 bases). Between the trimmed V and J ends, which lost 0 bases and 2 bases, there was a span of 14 bases. This CDR3 is 16 amino acids long. Per the germline V gene, CDR1 is SGHRS and CDR2 is YFSETQ. The CDR3 loop reads CASSLARSGANTEAFF. The CDR3 nucleotides read TGCGCCAGCAGCTTGGCCCGTAGTGGGGCCAACACTGAAGCTTTCTTT.

The chain uses TRBV5-1 and TRBJ2-7; 9 bases fit TRBD1. Germline CDR1 reads SGHRS; CDR2 reads YFSETQ. The CDR3 runs 22 residues. J gave up 3 bases and V 2 bases, and 27 bases lay outside the gene matches. The CDR3 protein is CASSLSWGPTGGASGDVYEQYF. In nucleotides, the CDR3 is TGCGCCAGCAGCTTATCTTGGGGCCCAACAGGGGGCGCGTCGGGAGATGTCTACGAGCAGTACTTC. Supplemented by reference TRBV5-1 and TRBJ2-7, the full variable domain reads KAGVTQTPRYLIKTRGQQVTLSCSPISGHRSVSWYQQTPGQGLQFLFEYFSETQRNKGNFPGRFSGRQFSNSRSEMNVSTLELGDSALYLCASSLSWGPTGGASGDVYEQYFGPGTRLTVT.

This chain uses TRBV7-2 with TRBJ2-7; TRBD1 agrees at 10 bases. Germline-derived CDR1 and CDR2 are SGHTA and FQGNSA. The CDR3 length is 13 residues. The J segment lost 6 bases and the V segment lost 5 bases, leaving 4 bases of the junction unmatched. CDR3 in DNA: TGTGCCAGCAGCCCCGGGACAGGGGTCGAGCAGTACTTC. It yields the protein CASSPGTGVEQYF. Based on the CDR3 plus reference TRBV7-2 and TRBJ2-7, the full variable domain is GAGVSQSPSNKVTEKGKDVELRCDPISGHTALYWYRQSLGQGLEFLIYFQGNSAPDKSGLPSDRFSAERTGGSVSTLTIQRTQQEDSAVYLCASSPGTGVEQYFGPGTRLTVT.

The chain joins TRBV5-1 to TRBJ1-1; 7 bases map to TRBD1. Germline V gives CDR1 SGHRS, CDR2 YFSETQ. The CDR3 totals 13 residues. V lost 7 bases and J lost 3; bases outside the gene matches: 6. The CDR3 here is CASRTDRDTEAFF. For the CDR3, the DNA is TGCGCCAGCCGGACCGACAGGGACACTGAAGCTTTCTTT.

The chain links TRBV28 to TRBJ1-2, with TRBD1 identical over 7 bases. The length of the CDR3 is 14 residues. V lost 2 bases, J lost 8 bases, and 8 bases stayed unmatched. The V gene's germline CDR1 is MDHEN and CDR2 SYDVKM. CDR3 sequence: CASSLLRQGLGYTF. The CDR3 DNA reads as TGTGCCAGCAGTTTACTTCGACAGGGTCTGGGCTACACCTTC.

V is TRBV7-3 and J is TRBJ2-7; D is perhaps TRBD1 or TRBD2 (5 bases each). Trimming left V 0 bases short and J 6 bases short, with 15 bases between. This CDR3 region has 15 residues. Germline CDR1 reads SGHTA; CDR2 reads FQGTGA. In DNA, the CDR3 is TGTGCCAGCAGCTTAACGGGGCTAGCTTACGGCGAGCAGTACTTC. It codes for CASSLTGLAYGEQYF.

The chain is built from TRBV27 and TRBJ1-1, with a weak D call TRBD1 (6 bases). The CDR3 length is 13 residues. The V gene's germline CDR1 is MNHEY and CDR2 SMNVEV (reference sequence). Trimming cost V 1 base and J 6 bases, with 9 bases left between them. The CDR3, as DNA: TGTGCCAGCAGTTTATGGGGGGCGGCTGAAGCTTTCTTT. Its protein product is CASSLWGAAEAFF.

The rearrangement uses TRBV4-1 and TRBJ2-1; D is perhaps TRBD1 (6 bases). V lost 2 bases, J lost 12 bases, and 17 bases lay in between. The CDR3 has 14 residues. Germline-derived CDR1 and CDR2 are MGHRA and YSYEKL. CDR3 in amino acids: CASSQPRDTLAQFF. CDR3 nucleotide sequence: TGCGCCAGCAGCCAACCCCGGGACACCCTAGCGCAGTTCTTC.

Only one count was recorded for this clone. This chain links TRBV5-6 with TRBJ1-2; a possible D gene is TRBD1 (6 bases). Trimming left V 4 bases short and J 2 bases short, with 18 bases between. Germline V gene data show CDR1 as SGHDT and CDR2 as YYEEEE. CDR3 length: 16 amino acids. This CDR3 is CASSPHLDSHNYGYTF. CDR3 DNA sequence: TGTGCCAGCAGCCCCCATTTGGACAGCCACAACTATGGCTACACCTTC.

V and J are TRBV28 and TRBJ2-7, with D perhaps being TRBD1 or TRBD2 (7 bases each). Trimming left V 4 bases short and J 4 bases short, with 20 bases between. The germline V gene has CDR1 MDHEN and CDR2 SYDVKM. This CDR3 has 16 amino acids. Here the CDR3 reads CASSSPSRGGIYEQYF. The CDR3 DNA is TGTGCCAGCAGTTCGCCCTCCAGGGGGGGCATTTACGAGCAGTACTTC.

This chain links TRBV7-3 with TRBJ2-1, with TRBD1 identical over 9 bases. CDR1 and CDR2 (germline): SGHTA, FQGTGA. CDR3 length equals 14 residues. The ends lost 5 bases at V and 8 bases at J; junction bases unmatched: 7. In DNA, the CDR3 is TGTGCCAGCAGCCGAATGGGACAGGGCGATGAGCAGTTCTTC. Protein product: CASSRMGQGDEQFF.

In this sample, this clone turned up a few times. The chain employs TRBV5-1 and TRBJ2-2, with D possibly being TRBD1 (6 bases). Germline V gives CDR1 SGHRS, CDR2 YFSETQ. There are 16 residues in the CDR3. V shed 1 base and J shed 0 bases, with 10 bases lying between them. The CDR3 nucleotides are TGCGCCAGCAGCTTGACCGGGACAACGAACACCGGGGAGCTGTTTTTT. It is translated as CASSLTGTTNTGELFF.

The J gene is TRBJ1-4, the V gene TRBV19, with 8 bases matching TRBD1. In germline, CDR1 is LNHDA, CDR2 SQIVND (reference sequence). The CDR3 consists of 14 residues. V lost 3 bases to trimming and J lost 8 bases; unmatched junction nucleotides: 5. The CDR3 region is CASSIRRTGEKLFF. In DNA, the CDR3 is TGTGCCAGTAGTATTAGGCGGACAGGGGAAAAACTGTTTTTT.

In its sample, this clone was seen once. The junction departs from germline at one end; a sequencing error may be responsible. The chain employs TRBV5-1 and TRBJ1-2, with D hard to call. The germline CDR1 and CDR2 sequences are SGHRS and YFSETQ. The length of the CDR3 is 14 residues. Written as DNA, the CDR3 is TGCGCCAGCAGATTGGGGAGAGAGGCTTATGGCTACACCTTC. Translation: CASRLGREAYGYTF.

The chain recombines TRBV4-3 with TRBJ2-7; the D gene could be TRBD1 or TRBD2 (5 bases each). With 1 base removed from V and 4 bases from J, the gap between germline ends came to 14 bases. Germline V gene sequence: CDR1 LGHNA, CDR2 YSLEER. There are 15 residues in the CDR3. CDR3 bases: TGCGCCAGCAGCCAAGGATCCGGGGCCGCGTACGAGCAGTACTTC. Its translation: CASSQGSGAAYEQYF.

The V gene is TRBV19, the J gene TRBJ1-1; no definite D call. Trimming cost V 7 bases and J 0 bases, with 12 bases left between them. Germline CDR1 and CDR2: LNHDA and SQIVND (reference sequence). The CDR3 contains 14 residues. CDR3 sequence reads: CASMKEVVNTEAFF. CDR3 DNA sequence: TGTGCCAGTATGAAGGAAGTGGTGAACACTGAAGCTTTCTTT. The full variable domain, its missing parts supplied by reference TRBV19 and TRBJ1-1, is DGGITQSPKYLFRKEGQNVTLSCEQNLNHDAMYWYRQDPGQGLRLIYYSQIVNDFQKGDIAEGYSVSREKKESFPLTVTSAQKNPTAFYLCASMKEVVNTEAFFGQGTRLTVV.

The chain uses TRBV19 and TRBJ1-2; D unresolved. Germline CDR1 reads LNHDA; CDR2 reads SQIVND (reference sequence). This CDR3 has 13 residues. V lost 7 bases, J lost 5 bases, and 14 bases lay in between. The CDR3 region is CASTPTTLYGYTF. The CDR3 DNA follows: TGTGCCAGTACCCCGACGACATTATATGGCTACACCTTC.

The J gene is TRBJ1-2, the V gene TRBV4-2, with 7 bases that match TRBD1. CDR1 LGHNA and CDR2 YNFKEQ come from the germline V gene. This CDR3 region has 15 residues. V lost 1 base and J lost 4; bases outside the gene matches: 6. The CDR3 nucleotides read TGTGCCAGCAGCCAAGGGGACAGCCCGTCCTATGGCTACACCTTC. It translates to CASSQGDSPSYGYTF.

CDR3: CASANGGSQETQYF. The CDR3 DNA sequence: TGTGCCAGCGCTAACGGGGGCAGCCAAGAGACCCAGTACTTC. The chain is built from TRBV7-6 and TRBJ2-5, with D perhaps assigned TRBD1 or TRBD2 (6 bases each). The CDR3 runs 14 residues. V was pared by 8 bases and J by 1 base, with 14 bases between. The germline gives CDR1 SGHVS, CDR2 FNYEAQ.

The chain employs TRBV7-2 and TRBJ1-1; 9 bases are a match to TRBD1. Germline trimming cut 6 bases from V and 5 bases from J; bases unmatched to any gene: 4. CDR1 and CDR2 (germline): SGHTA, FQGNSA. This CDR3 is built from 13 residues. CDR3 coding DNA: TGTGCCAGCAGGTACAGGGGGCGAACTGAAGCTTTCTTT. Translation: CASRYRGRTEAFF.